The sequence of this T cell receptor (beta chain) was determined in a study of beta chain features in type 1 diabetes. Looking at the study overall: Sorted cells numbering around 100,000,000 were examined across all samples. Study-level findings and limits: Relative to healthy donors, patients appeared to have naive, central memory and Treg TCRB repertoires that were more similar. Among patients with Type 1 diabetes, TCRB CDR3s were moderately but significantly shorter in every one of the four CD4+ subsets.

Sequencing targeted expressed TCRB transcripts, as all isolated RNA had been reverse transcribed. Only in-frame clones appear in the TCRdb table, and some are missing; sequencing was by immunoSEQ multiplex PCR. The data hold 100,000 to 150,000 clones, with around 9% observed a single time. A heparinised blood draw that averaged about 100 mL was obtained once from each donor. Each of the CD4+ naive, central memory, regulatory and stem cell-like memory populations was sorted via CD45RO/CCR7/CD25/CD127/CD95/CD27. This clone was picked up many times. Its antigen is currently unknown. V lost 8 bases and J lost 8, with 15 bases in between. The germline gives CDR1 MNHNY, CDR2 SVGAGI (reference sequence). This CDR3 has 12 residues.

The TCR originated in a man between 25 and 39 years old with type 1 diabetes. This chain links TRBV6-6 with TRBJ1-2; tentatively, D is TRBD1 (6 bases). The sequenced sample was central memory CD4+ T cells from blood. The CDR3: CASYSQGQGYTF. CDR3 bases: TGTGCCAGCTATAGCCAGGGGCAAGGCTACACCTTC.